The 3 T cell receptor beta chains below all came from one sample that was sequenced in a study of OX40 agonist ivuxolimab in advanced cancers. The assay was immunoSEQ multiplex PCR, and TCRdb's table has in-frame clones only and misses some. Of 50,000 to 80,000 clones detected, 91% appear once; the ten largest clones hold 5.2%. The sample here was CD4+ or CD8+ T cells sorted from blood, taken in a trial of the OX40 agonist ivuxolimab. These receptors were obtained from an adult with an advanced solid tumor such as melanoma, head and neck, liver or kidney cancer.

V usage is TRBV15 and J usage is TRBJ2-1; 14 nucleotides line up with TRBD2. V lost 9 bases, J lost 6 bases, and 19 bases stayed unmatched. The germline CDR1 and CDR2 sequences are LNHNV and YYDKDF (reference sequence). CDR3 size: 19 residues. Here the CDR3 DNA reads TGTGCCACGAGAGGGGACCGGGACGGAGGACTAGCGGGAGGCAATGAGCAGTTCTTC. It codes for CATRGDRDGGLAGGNEQFF. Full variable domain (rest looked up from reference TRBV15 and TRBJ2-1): DAMVIQNPRYQVTQFGKPVTLSCSQTLNHNVMYWYQQKSSQAPKLLFHYYDKDFNNEADTPDNFQSRRPNTSFCFLDIRSPGLGDTAMYLCATRGDRDGGLAGGNEQFFGPGTRLTVL.

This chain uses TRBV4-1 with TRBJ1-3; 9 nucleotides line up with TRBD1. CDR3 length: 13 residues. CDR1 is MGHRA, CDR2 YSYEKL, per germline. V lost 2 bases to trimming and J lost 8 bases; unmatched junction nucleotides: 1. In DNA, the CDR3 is TGCGCCAGCAGCCAACGACAGGGGGACACCATATATTTT. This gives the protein CASSQRQGDTIYF.

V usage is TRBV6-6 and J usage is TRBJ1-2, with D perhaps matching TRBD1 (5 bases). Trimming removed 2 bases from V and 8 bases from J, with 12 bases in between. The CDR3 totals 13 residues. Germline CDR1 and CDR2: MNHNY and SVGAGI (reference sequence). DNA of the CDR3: TGTGCCAGCAGTTACGGGGGGACGGGGGGCTACACCTTC. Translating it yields CASSYGGTGGYTF.